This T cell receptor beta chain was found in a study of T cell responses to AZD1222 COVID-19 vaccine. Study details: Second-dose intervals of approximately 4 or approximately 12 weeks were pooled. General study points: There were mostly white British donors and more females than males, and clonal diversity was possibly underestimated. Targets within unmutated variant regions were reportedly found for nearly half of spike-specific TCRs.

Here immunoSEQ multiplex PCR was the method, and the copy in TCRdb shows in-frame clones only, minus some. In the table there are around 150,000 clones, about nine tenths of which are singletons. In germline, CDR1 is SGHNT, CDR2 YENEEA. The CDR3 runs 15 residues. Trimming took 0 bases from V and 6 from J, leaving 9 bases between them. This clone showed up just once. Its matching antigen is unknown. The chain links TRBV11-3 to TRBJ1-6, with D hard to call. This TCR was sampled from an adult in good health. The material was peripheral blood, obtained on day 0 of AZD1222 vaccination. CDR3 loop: CASSLDPSGNSPLHF. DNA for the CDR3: TGTGCCAGCAGCTTAGATCCTTCGGGTAATTCACCCCTCCACTTT.